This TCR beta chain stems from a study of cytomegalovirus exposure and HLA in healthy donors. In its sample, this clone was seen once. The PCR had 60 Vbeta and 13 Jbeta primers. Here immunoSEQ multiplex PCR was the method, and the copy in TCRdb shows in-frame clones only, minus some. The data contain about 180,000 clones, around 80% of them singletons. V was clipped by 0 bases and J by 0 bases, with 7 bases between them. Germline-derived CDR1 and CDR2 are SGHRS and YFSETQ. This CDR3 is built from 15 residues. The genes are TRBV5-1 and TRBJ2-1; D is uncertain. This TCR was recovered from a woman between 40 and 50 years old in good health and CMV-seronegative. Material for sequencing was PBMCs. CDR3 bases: TGCGCCAGCAGCTTGGCGAGAGCCTCCTACAATGAGCAGTTCTTC. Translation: CASSLARASYNEQFF.